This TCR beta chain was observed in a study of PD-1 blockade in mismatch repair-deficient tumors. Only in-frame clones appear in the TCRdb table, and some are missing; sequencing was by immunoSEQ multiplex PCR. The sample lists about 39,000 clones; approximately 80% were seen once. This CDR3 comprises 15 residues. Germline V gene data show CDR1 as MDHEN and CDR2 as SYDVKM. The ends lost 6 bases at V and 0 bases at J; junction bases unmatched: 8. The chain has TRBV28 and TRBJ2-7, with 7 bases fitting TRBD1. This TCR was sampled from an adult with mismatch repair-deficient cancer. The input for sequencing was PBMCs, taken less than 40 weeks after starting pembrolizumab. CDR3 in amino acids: CASRRTGPSSYEQYF. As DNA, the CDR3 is TGTGCCAGCAGGAGGACAGGCCCAAGCTCCTACGAGCAGTACTTC.